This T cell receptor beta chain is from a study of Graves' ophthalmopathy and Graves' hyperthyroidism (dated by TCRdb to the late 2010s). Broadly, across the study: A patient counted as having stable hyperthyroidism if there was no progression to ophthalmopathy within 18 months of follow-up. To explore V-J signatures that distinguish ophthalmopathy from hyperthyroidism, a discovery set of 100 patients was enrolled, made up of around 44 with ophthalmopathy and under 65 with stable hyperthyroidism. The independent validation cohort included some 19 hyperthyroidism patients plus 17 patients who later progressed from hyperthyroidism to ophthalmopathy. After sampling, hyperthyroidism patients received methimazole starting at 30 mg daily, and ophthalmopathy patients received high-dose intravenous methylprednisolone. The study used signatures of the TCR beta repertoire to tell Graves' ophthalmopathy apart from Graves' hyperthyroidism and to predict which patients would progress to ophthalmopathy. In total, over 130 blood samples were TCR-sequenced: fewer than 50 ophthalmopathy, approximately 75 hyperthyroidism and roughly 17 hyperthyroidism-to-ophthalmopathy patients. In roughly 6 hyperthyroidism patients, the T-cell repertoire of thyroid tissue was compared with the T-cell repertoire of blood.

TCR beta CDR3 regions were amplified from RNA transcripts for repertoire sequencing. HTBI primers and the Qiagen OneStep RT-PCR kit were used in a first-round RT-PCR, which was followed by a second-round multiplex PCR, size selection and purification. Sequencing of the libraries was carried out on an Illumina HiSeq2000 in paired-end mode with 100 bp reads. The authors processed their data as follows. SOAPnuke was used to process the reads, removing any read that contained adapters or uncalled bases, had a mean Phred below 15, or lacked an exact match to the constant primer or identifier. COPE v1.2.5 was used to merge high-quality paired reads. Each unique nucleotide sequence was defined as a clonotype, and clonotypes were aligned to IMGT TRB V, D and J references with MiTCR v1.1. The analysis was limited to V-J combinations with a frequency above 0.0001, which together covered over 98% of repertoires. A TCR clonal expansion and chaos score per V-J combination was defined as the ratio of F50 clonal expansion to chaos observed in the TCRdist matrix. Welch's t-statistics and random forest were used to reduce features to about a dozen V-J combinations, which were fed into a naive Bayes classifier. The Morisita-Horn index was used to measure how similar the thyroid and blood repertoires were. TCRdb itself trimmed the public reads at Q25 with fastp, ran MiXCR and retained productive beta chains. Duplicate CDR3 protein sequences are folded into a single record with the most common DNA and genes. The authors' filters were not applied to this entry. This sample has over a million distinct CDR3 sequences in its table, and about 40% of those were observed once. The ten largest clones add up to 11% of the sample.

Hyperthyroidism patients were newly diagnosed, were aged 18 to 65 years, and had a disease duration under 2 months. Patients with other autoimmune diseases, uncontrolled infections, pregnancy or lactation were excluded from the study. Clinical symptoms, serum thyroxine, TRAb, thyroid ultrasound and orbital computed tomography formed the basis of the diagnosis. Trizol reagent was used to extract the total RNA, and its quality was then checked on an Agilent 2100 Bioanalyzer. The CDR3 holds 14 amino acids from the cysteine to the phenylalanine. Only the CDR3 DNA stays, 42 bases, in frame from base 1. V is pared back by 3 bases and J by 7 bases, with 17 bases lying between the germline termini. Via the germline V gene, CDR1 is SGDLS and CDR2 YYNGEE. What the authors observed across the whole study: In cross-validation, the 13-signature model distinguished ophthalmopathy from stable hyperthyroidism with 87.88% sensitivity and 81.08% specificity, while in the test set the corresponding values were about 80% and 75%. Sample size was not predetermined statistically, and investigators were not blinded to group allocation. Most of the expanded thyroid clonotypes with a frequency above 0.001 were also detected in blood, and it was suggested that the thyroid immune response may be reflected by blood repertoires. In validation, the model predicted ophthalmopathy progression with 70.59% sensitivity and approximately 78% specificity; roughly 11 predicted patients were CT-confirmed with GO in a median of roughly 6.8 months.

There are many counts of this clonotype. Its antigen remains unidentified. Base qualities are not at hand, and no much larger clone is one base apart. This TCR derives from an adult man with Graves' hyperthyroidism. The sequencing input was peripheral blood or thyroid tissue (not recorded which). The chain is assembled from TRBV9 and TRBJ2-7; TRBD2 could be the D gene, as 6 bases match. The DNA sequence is TGTGCCAGCAGCGCTCGGACTACTCGGGAGGAGCAGTACTTC. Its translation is CASSARTTREEQYF.